Each of the 21 T cell receptor beta chains below was sequenced from the same sample in a study of T cells after yellow fever vaccination. Via MiXCR, TCRdb re-called the 5' RACE reads, giving one row per CDR3 protein. The sample includes hundreds of thousands of distinct CDR3 sequences, approximately 16% of them seen just once. Sequenced here: PBMCs, sampled 5 days after the first yellow fever vaccination. The receptors were sampled from a man aged 18 to 30 who received the YFV17D yellow fever vaccine.

On this clonotype: One junction end disagrees with the germline gene, perhaps due to a read error. DNA of the CDR3: TGTGCCGGCAGTTTGGGACCATTGAGGGCCCAGTACTTC. Residues: CAGSLGPLRAQYF. This sequence joins TRBV27 and TRBJ2-5, with D perhaps assigned TRBD1 or TRBD2 (5 bases each). CDR3 length: 13 amino acids. Germline values: CDR1 MNHEY, CDR2 SMNVEV (reference sequence).

This clonotype showed up many times. The rearrangement links TRBV7-8 to TRBJ2-7, with D possibly matching TRBD1 (6 bases). The CDR3 loop spans 15 amino acids. CDR1 SGHVS and CDR2 FQNEAQ come from the germline V gene. V lost 1 base, J lost 1 base, and 11 bases lay in between. The CDR3 loop is CASSLVQGPSYEQYV. The CDR3 DNA is TGTGCCAGCAGCTTAGTACAGGGTCCGTCCTACGAGCAGTACGTC.

The CDR3 is CASKFQGAYEQYV. The DNA of the CDR3 is TGTGCCAGCAAGTTCCAGGGGGCCTACGAGCAGTACGTC. This sequence joins TRBV28 and TRBJ2-7; TRBD1 agrees at 7 bases. V shed 7 bases, J shed 2 bases, and the junction held 5 bases outside the gene matches. The length of the CDR3 is 13 residues. Germline loops: CDR1 MDHEN, CDR2 SYDVKM.

V usage is TRBV5-8 and J usage is TRBJ1-1; D may be TRBD1 (6 bases). This CDR3 is built from 15 residues. V was trimmed by 6 bases and J by 3 bases, leaving 18 bases between them. The germline gives CDR1 SGHTS, CDR2 YDEGEE. CDR3 sequence reads: CASNEKITGYTEAFF. CDR3 DNA: TGTGCCAGCAACGAAAAGATTACAGGGTACACTGAAGCTTTCTTT.

The chain recombines TRBV10-3 with TRBJ2-6, with 9 bases matching TRBD1. CDR1 is ENHRY and CDR2 is SYGVKD in the germline V gene. The V gene end was trimmed by 7 bases and the J gene end by 0 bases; junction bases not matched to a gene: 7. The CDR3 has 17 residues. CDR3 sequence reads: CAITGQGNSSGANVLTF. DNA for the CDR3: TGTGCCATCACTGGACAGGGGAATTCCTCTGGGGCCAACGTCCTGACTTTC.

This clonotype showed up just a few times. The V and J genes are TRBV6-1 and TRBJ2-1, with D tentatively TRBD2 (6 bases). Trimming took off 8 bases at V and 6 bases at J, with 14 bases between the two ends. Germline V CDR1 and CDR2: MNHNS, SASEGT. The CDR3 extends over 13 amino acids. The CDR3: CASLKRAGNEQFF. The CDR3 DNA follows: TGTGCCAGCCTTAAGCGGGCGGGCAATGAGCAGTTCTTC.

V gene TRBV19 combines with J gene TRBJ2-3, with 9 positions matching TRBD1. The V gene's germline CDR1 is LNHDA and CDR2 SQIVND (reference sequence). Germline trimming cut 7 bases from V and 3 bases from J; bases unmatched to any gene: 5. This CDR3 contains 14 residues. This CDR3 is CASTPQGATDTQYF. The CDR3 bases are TGTGCCAGTACCCCACAGGGGGCAACAGATACGCAGTATTTT.

To note about this clonotype: Being one base from a much bigger clone, this may be a read error. This chain links TRBV20-1 with TRBJ1-2; D is unclear. Deletions cut 7 bases from V and 8 bases from J, with 17 bases between. This CDR3 is 12 amino acids long. Per the germline V gene, CDR1 is DFQATT and CDR2 is SNEGSKA (reference sequence). The CDR3 is CSVGVGLRGYTF. DNA of the CDR3: TGCAGTGTTGGAGTGGGCCTGCGGGGCTACACCTTC.

V gene TRBV4-3 combines with J gene TRBJ2-3; the match to TRBD2 covers 11 bases. Germline-derived CDR1 and CDR2 are LGHNA and YSLEER. Losses at the gene ends were 0 bases for V and 1 base for J; bases not matched to a gene: 12. The CDR3 runs to 20 residues. CDR3 amino acids: CASSQEPGASGGFGTDTQYF. In DNA, the CDR3 is TGCGCCAGCAGCCAAGAACCTGGGGCTAGCGGGGGGTTTGGCACAGATACGCAGTATTTT.

The CDR3 DNA is TGCGCCAGCAGTATGAGGGTCGGGGGAACAGCCTCCTACAATGAGCAGTTCTTC. Its translation: CASSMRVGGTASYNEQFF. The chain employs TRBV5-1 and TRBJ2-1; D might be TRBD2 (6 bases). The CDR3 has 18 amino acids. Trimming took off 5 bases at V and 0 bases at J, with 21 bases between the two ends. CDR1 and CDR2 from the germline V gene are SGHRS and YFSETQ.

This clonotype occurred once. The chain employs TRBV2 and TRBJ2-7; D not resolved. This CDR3 is 15 amino acids long. Germline CDR1 reads SNHLY; CDR2 reads FYNNEI. V was pared by 8 bases and J by 6 bases, with 23 bases between. The CDR3 bases are TGTGCCAGCTGGGTAGACATTCTCCAAGCCGTCGAGCAGTACGTC. This sequence encodes CASWVDILQAVEQYV.

There are a few counts of this clonotype. The CDR3 DNA sequence: TGTGCCAGCAGCGTAGATCAGGGGTTACTCGCTGAAGCTTTCTTT. Protein product: CASSVDQGLLAEAFF. V usage is TRBV5-4 and J usage is TRBJ1-1; possible D gene TRBD1, 6 bases. V was trimmed by 4 bases and J by 6 bases, leaving 19 bases between them. The CDR3 extends over 15 amino acids. Germline CDR1 SGHNT, CDR2 YYREEE (reference sequence).

This clonotype came up a few times. The DNA for the CDR3 is TGTGCCAGCACGTCGGACCTTACAAGCTATGGCTACACCTTC. It codes for CASTSDLTSYGYTF. The chain joins TRBV18 to TRBJ1-2; D unresolved. CDR3 length equals 14 residues. Germline V gene sequence: CDR1 KGHSH, CDR2 LQKENI. Trimming cost V 8 bases and J 4 bases, with 17 bases left between them.

A few counts support this clonotype. CDR3 DNA sequence: TGTGCCAGCAGCTCTAGAGGGGGCGCGGGGAACACTGAAGCTTTCTTT. Translated, it gives CASSSRGGAGNTEAFF. The chain recombines TRBV5-5 with TRBJ1-1; 7 bases align to TRBD1. The CDR3 sequence is 16 residues long. Trimming cost V 3 bases and J 1 base; bases outside gene matches: 9. Germline CDR1 and CDR2: SGHKS and YYEKEE (reference sequence).

The gene calls are TRBV7-2 and TRBJ2-7; the D is unclear. V shed 4 bases and J shed 7 bases, with 17 bases lying between them. This CDR3 spans 14 amino acids. Per germline, CDR1 SGHTA and CDR2 FQGNSA. The CDR3 DNA is TGTGCCAGCAGCTGGATGCCCGGTTTGAGTGAGCAGTACGTC. Protein: CASSWMPGLSEQYV.

The V gene is TRBV6-1, the J gene TRBJ1-2; D might be TRBD1 (6 bases). Germline CDR1 and CDR2: MNHNS and SASEGT. V lost 6 bases, J lost 8 bases, and 19 bases lay in between. The CDR3 spans 14 residues. The CDR3 spells CASRSGQLGRGYTF. In nucleotides, the CDR3 is TGTGCCAGCAGGTCCGGACAGCTTGGTCGCGGCTACACCTTC.

The chain links TRBV19 to TRBJ1-1; D is possibly TRBD1 (6 bases). The germline V gene has CDR1 LNHDA and CDR2 SQIVND (reference sequence). The CDR3 loop spans 12 amino acids. V lost 6 bases to trimming and J lost 8 bases, with 13 bases between them. In DNA form, the CDR3 reads TGTGCCAGTAGCACTCTTGGACAGGAAGCTTTCTTT. Translated: CASSTLGQEAFF.

This clonotype appeared many times. DNA for the CDR3: TGTGCCAGCAGCTTAGAGGGATCCAACACTGAAGCTTTCTTT. This encodes CASSLEGSNTEAFF. The chain links TRBV7-9 to TRBJ1-1; no reliable D call. This CDR3 is built from 14 residues. Germline V gene data show CDR1 as SEHNR and CDR2 as FQNEAQ (reference sequence). Trimming cost V 1 base and J 2 bases, with 8 bases left between them.

This clonotype was observed many times. The chain couples TRBV12-3 or TRBV12-4 to TRBJ2-7; unclear D gene. The CDR3 totals 14 residues. Trimming removed 3 bases from V and 3 bases from J, with 12 bases in between. The CDR3: CASSFRPLDYEQYF. The CDR3 bases are TGTGCCAGCAGTTTCAGGCCCTTGGACTACGAGCAGTACTTC.

The rearrangement joins TRBV6-5 to TRBJ2-7; possibly TRBD1 or TRBD2 for D (5 bases each). The CDR3 length is 13 residues. CDR1 is MNHEY, CDR2 SVGAGI, per germline. V was clipped by 2 bases and J by 7 bases, with 12 bases between them. CDR3 DNA sequence: TGTGCCAGCAGTTACACAGAGGGGTCGGAGCAGTACTTC. It translates to CASSYTEGSEQYF.

The chain is built from TRBV5-4 and TRBJ2-5, with 7 bases fitting TRBD1. Germline-derived CDR1 and CDR2 are SGHNT and YYREEE (reference sequence). The trim removed 10 bases at V and 4 bases at J, leaving 7 bases unmatched. This CDR3 has 12 amino acids. The CDR3 here is CAAKGGRETQYF. CDR3 in DNA: TGTGCCGCCAAAGGGGGCCGAGAGACCCAGTACTTC.